This T cell receptor (beta chain) was retrieved from a study of CD8+CD57+ T cells in acquired aplastic anemia. Overall study context: Sorted CD4+ and CD8+ cells yielded DNA averaging approximately 3 ug. Overall study results and limits: CD8+ Simpson's diversity showed no significant patient-control difference.

Researchers used genomic DNA as the template to profile TCR beta VDJ and CDR3. In TCRdb, the reads were re-called with MiXCR into one record per CDR3 protein. This table holds about 160,000 distinct CDR3 sequences, about 48% found once. A note on this clonotype: Its antigen is not known.

The CDR3 covers 14 residues. The germline CDR1 and CDR2 sequences are MRHNA and SNTAGT. V gave up 5 bases and J gave up 2 bases; unmatched junction bases: 4. The genes are TRBV6-4 and TRBJ2-5; 8 positions agree with TRBD1. What was sequenced was sorted CD4+, CD8+, or CD8+CD57+ T cells (not recorded which) from PBMCs. This TCR was recovered from a human donor in good health. CDR3 nucleotide sequence: TGTGCCAGCAGTCAACAGGGGGAACAAGAGACCCAGTACTTC. It codes for CASSQQGEQETQYF.